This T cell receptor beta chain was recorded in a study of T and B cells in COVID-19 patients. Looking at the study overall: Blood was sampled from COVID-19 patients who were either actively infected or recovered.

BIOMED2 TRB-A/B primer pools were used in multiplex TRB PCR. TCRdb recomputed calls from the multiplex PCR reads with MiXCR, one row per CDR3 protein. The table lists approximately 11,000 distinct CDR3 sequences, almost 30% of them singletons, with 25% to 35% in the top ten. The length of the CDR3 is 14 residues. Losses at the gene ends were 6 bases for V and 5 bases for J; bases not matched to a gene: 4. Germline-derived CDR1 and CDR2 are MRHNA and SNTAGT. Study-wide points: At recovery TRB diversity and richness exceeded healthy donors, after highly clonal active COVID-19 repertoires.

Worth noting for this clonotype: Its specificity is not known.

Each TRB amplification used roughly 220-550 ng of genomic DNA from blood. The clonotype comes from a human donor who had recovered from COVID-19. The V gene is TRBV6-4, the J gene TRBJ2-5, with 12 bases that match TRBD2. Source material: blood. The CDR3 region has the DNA TGTGCCAGCAGACTCGGACTAGCGGGGGAGACCCAGTACTTC. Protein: CASRLGLAGETQYF.